The present TCR beta chain was sequenced within a study of cytomegalovirus exposure and HLA in healthy donors. Study observations and caveats: Cytomegalovirus-associated status was assigned to 150 to 200 TCR beta chains.

Comments on this clone: The antigen remains unidentified.

Researchers ran the PCR with 60 Vbeta and 13 Jbeta primers. Produced via immunoSEQ multiplex PCR; TCRdb's table is partial and in-frame only. Among roughly 180,000 clones listed, 76% were seen once. V shed 4 bases and J shed 1 base, with 7 bases lying between them. CDR3 length equals 13 residues. Per germline, CDR1 MRHNA and CDR2 SNTAGT. The sequencing sample was made of PBMCs. This receptor was identified in a man aged 18 to 30 in good health and CMV-seronegative. J is TRBJ1-1 and V is TRBV6-4, with D uncertain. The CDR3 protein is CASSANRNTEAFF. As DNA, the CDR3 is TGTGCCAGCAGTGCTAACAGGAACACTGAAGCTTTCTTT.